This TCR beta chain was observed in a study of T cell responses to AZD1222 COVID-19 vaccine. On this clone: Antigen specificity is unknown.

Study conclusions and caveats: Nearly half of spike-specific TCRs reportedly target variant regions that are unmutated in the B.1.351 and B.1.1.7 variants.

The CDR3 totals 15 residues. The V end was cut by 4 bases, the J end by 3 bases, with 15 bases between. Germline V gives CDR1 LNHDA, CDR2 SQIVND (reference sequence). TCRdb's table, derived via immunoSEQ multiplex PCR, lists solely in-frame clones and lacks some. The sample has approximately 99,000 clones, roughly 90% seen once. Material: peripheral blood, obtained on day 0 of MenACWY control vaccination. The clonotype comes from an adult in good health. The chain has TRBV19 and TRBJ1-2, with D uncertain. CDR3 sequence (DNA): TGTGCCAGTAGTAAGGGTAGTGACACTTACTATGGCTACACCTTC. Protein sequence: CASSKGSDTYYGYTF.